Below, 13 T cell receptor beta chains from the same sample are listed, as sequenced in a study of blood T cells in healthy people across ages. A second PCR of about 7 to 11 cycles used a sample-barcoded 5' primer and a J-beta primer mix. TCRdb reanalysed the 5' RACE reads using MiXCR and keeps one entry per CDR3 protein. The sample shows about 780,000 distinct CDR3 sequences, around 62% of them seen only once. The specimen was blood. The origin of the receptors is a young man in good health.

The chain is built from TRBV6-5 and TRBJ1-1; 7 bases map to TRBD1. This CDR3 has 15 amino acids. Looked up from germline, CDR1 is MNHEY and CDR2 is SVGAGI. Unmatched junction bases numbered 10, after V lost 2 bases and J lost 7 bases. The CDR3 loop is CASSYTSGGLSEAFF. CDR3 DNA sequence: TGTGCCAGCAGTTACACCTCAGGGGGGCTCAGTGAAGCTTTCTTT.

CDR3 amino acids: CASSPQSWSSGGVQYF. Here the CDR3 DNA reads TGTGCCAGCAGTCCCCAATCATGGAGTAGCGGGGGAGTTCAGTACTTC. The rearrangement links TRBV28 to TRBJ2-5, with 9 bases lining up with TRBD2. This CDR3 is 16 amino acids long. The junction had 18 bases not matched to a gene; V was cut back by 5 bases and J by 11 bases. Germline CDR1 reads MDHEN; CDR2 reads SYDVKM.

This clonotype occurred a few times. The chain employs TRBV2 and TRBJ1-2, with D unresolved. The V gene's germline CDR1 is SNHLY and CDR2 FYNNEI. The CDR3 has 14 residues. Trimming removed 3 bases from V and 8 bases from J, with 16 bases in between. The CDR3 loop reads CASSERLKGGGYTF. The CDR3 DNA reads TGTGCCAGCAGTGAGAGGCTCAAAGGTGGGGGCTACACCTTC.

This clonotype was found many times. This chain links TRBV12-3 or TRBV12-4 with TRBJ2-3; either TRBD1 or TRBD2 may supply D (5 bases each). Trimming took 1 base from V and 6 from J, leaving 11 bases between them. The CDR3 is made up of 14 amino acids. The CDR3 sequence: CASSLGDPVDTQYF. CDR3 sequence (DNA): TGTGCCAGCAGTTTAGGGGACCCAGTGGATACGCAGTATTTT.

V gene TRBV4-2 combines with J gene TRBJ2-7; the D gene is possibly TRBD2 (7 bases). CDR1 is LGHNA, CDR2 YNFKEQ, per germline. Deletions cut 3 bases from V and 2 bases from J, with 14 bases between. This CDR3 has 15 residues. CDR3 in amino acids: CASSQGGGSPYEQYF. The CDR3 bases are TGTGCCAGCAGCCAGGGGGGGGGCTCTCCCTACGAGCAGTACTTC.

This rearrangement joins TRBV20-1 to TRBJ2-5, with 10 bases matching TRBD1. In germline, CDR1 is DFQATT, CDR2 SNEGSKA (reference sequence). This CDR3 has 16 residues. Trimming at V came to 3 bases and at J to 5 bases, leaving 12 bases not matched to a gene. The CDR3 here is CSASQSGQGSRETQYF. The CDR3 nucleotides read TGCAGTGCTAGTCAGTCGGGACAGGGGTCAAGGGAGACCCAGTACTTC.

This clonotype appeared once. This chain uses TRBV28 with TRBJ2-7, with 8 bases aligning to TRBD1. Trimming removed 8 bases from V and 3 bases from J; junction bases left unmatched: 15. CDR1 and CDR2 (germline): MDHEN, SYDVKM. The CDR3 has 16 amino acids. CDR3 nucleotides: TGTGCCAGCCGCCCGGCGGGGACAGGCATCAACTACGAGCAGTACTTC. As protein: CASRPAGTGINYEQYF.

The chain carries TRBV25-1 and TRBJ1-4; 7 nucleotides match TRBD1. Germline V CDR1 and CDR2: MGHDK, SYGVNS. This CDR3 spans 15 amino acids. The V gene end was trimmed by 4 bases and the J gene end by 8 bases; junction bases not matched to a gene: 10. The CDR3 region is CASSVPQGNFEKLFF. The CDR3 DNA follows: TGTGCCAGCAGTGTTCCACAGGGGAATTTCGAAAAACTGTTTTTT.

Worth noting for this clonotype: At one end, the junction sequence differs from germline, possibly due to a read error. The rearrangement joins TRBV9 to TRBJ2-1, with no clear D. In germline, CDR1 is SGDLS, CDR2 YYNGEE. The CDR3 has 13 residues. The CDR3 DNA reads as TGTGCCGGCAGCGCCCCAAGGCTCGATGAGCAGTTCTTC. Its protein is CAGSAPRLDEQFF.

This CDR3 is CASRQSAGGYEQYF. CDR3 DNA: TGTGCCAGCAGGCAGTCGGCAGGGGGCTACGAGCAGTACTTC. V usage is TRBV6-5 and J usage is TRBJ2-7; 7 bases line up with TRBD1. This CDR3 is built from 14 residues. Per germline, CDR1 MNHEY and CDR2 SVGAGI. V was pared by 6 bases and J by 3 bases, with 8 bases of the junction left unmatched.

This chain joins TRBV29-1 and TRBJ2-5, with D uncertain. V lost 3 bases and J 5 bases, leaving 10 bases between the germline ends. CDR1 SQVTM and CDR2 ANQGSEA come from the germline V gene. This CDR3 is built from 12 residues. CDR3 amino acids: CSVEANAETQYF. CDR3 DNA sequence: TGCAGCGTTGAGGCAAATGCCGAGACCCAGTACTTC.

This chain links TRBV4-3 with TRBJ2-4; D remains unclear. The CDR3 is 15 residues long. Germline CDR1 and CDR2: LGHNA and YSLEER. With 0 bases removed from V and 2 bases from J, the gap between germline ends came to 8 bases. The DNA for the CDR3 is TGCGCCAGCAGCCAAGACCTGGGGACCAAAAACATTCAGTACTTC. This codes for CASSQDLGTKNIQYF.

This clonotype was recorded a few times. The CDR3 loop reads CASSRGDRVGQFF. As DNA, the CDR3 is TGTGCCAGCAGCAGAGGTGACAGGGTTGGGCAGTTCTTC. The rearrangement uses TRBV7-3 and TRBJ2-1, with 7 bases aligning to TRBD1. There are 13 residues in the CDR3. Germline assignment: CDR1 SGHTA and CDR2 FQGTGA. V shed 5 bases and J 12 bases; nucleotides not matched to a gene: 10.